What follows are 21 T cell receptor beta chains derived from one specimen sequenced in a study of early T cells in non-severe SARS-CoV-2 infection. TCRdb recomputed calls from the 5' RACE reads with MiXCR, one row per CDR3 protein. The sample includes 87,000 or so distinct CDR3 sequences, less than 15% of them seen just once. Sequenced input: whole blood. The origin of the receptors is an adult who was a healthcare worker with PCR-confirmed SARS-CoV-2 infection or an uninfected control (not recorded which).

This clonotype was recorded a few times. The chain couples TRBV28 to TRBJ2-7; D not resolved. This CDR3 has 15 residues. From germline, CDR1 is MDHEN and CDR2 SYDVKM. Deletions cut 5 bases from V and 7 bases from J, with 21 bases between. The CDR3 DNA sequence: TGTGCCAGCAGTCCCCTACAAGGACCTCTTTCGGAGCAGTACTTC. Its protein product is CASSPLQGPLSEQYF.

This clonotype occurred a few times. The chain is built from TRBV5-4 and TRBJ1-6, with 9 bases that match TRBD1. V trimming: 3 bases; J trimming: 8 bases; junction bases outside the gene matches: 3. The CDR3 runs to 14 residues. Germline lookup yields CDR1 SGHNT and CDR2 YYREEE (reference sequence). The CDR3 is CASSSDRGYSPLHF. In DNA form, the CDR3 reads TGTGCCAGCAGCTCGGACAGGGGATATTCACCCCTCCACTTT.

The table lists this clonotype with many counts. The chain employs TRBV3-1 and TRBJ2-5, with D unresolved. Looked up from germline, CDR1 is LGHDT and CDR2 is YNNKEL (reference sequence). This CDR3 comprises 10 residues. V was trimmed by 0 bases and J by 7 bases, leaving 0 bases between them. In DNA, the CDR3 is TGTGCCAGCAGCCAAGAGACCCAGTACTTC. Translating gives CASSQETQYF.

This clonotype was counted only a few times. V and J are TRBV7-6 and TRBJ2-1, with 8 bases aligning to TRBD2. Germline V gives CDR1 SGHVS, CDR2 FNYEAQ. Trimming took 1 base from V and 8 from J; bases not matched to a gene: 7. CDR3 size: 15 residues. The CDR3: CASSLGGSGGDEQFF. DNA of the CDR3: TGTGCCAGCAGCTTAGGAGGAAGCGGGGGCGATGAGCAGTTCTTC. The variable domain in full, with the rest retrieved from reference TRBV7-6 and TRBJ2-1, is GAGVSQSPRYKVTKRGQDVALRCDPISGHVSLYWYRQALGQGPEFLTYFNYEAQQDKSGLPNDRFSAERPEGSISTLTIQRTEQRDSAMYRCASSLGGSGGDEQFFGPGTRLTVL.

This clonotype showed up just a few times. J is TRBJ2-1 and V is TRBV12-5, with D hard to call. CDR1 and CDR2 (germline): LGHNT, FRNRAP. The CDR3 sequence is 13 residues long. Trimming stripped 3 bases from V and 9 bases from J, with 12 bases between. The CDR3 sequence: CASGLVGNIEQFF. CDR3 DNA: TGTGCTAGTGGTTTAGTGGGAAACATTGAGCAGTTCTTC.

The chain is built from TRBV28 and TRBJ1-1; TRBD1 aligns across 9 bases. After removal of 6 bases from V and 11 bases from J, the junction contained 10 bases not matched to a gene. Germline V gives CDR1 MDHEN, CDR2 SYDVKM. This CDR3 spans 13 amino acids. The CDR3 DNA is TGTGCCAGCAGGAATCCGGGACAGGGTAGGGCTTTCTTT. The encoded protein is CASRNPGQGRAFF.

This CDR3 is CASSSSGTGGNYGYTF. CDR3 sequence (DNA): TGTGCCAGCAGTTCCTCCGGGACAGGGGGCAACTATGGCTACACCTTC. The chain uses TRBV27 and TRBJ1-2; 12 bases agree with TRBD1. V was pared by 4 bases and J by 2 bases, with 5 bases of the junction left unmatched. CDR3 length: 16 amino acids. From germline, CDR1 is MNHEY and CDR2 SMNVEV (reference sequence).

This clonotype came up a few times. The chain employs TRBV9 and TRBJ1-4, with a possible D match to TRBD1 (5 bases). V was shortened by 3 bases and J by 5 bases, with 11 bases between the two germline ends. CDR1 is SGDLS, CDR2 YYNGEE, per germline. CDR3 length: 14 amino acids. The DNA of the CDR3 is TGTGCCAGCAGCGGCGGGACGGCGAATGAAAAACTGTTTTTT. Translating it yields CASSGGTANEKLFF.

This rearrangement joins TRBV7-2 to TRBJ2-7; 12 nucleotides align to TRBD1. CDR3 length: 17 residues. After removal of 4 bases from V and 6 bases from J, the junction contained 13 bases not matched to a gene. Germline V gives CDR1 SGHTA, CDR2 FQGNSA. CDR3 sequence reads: CASSSYSTGTGGSEQYF. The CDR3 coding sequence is TGTGCCAGCAGCTCCTACTCAACCGGGACAGGGGGCTCCGAGCAGTACTTC.

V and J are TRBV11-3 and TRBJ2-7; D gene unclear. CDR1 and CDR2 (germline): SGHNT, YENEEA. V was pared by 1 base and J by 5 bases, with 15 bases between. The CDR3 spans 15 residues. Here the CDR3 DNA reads TGTGCCAGCAGCTTAGGGCGGAGTGTGTCCAACGAGCAGTACTTC. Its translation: CASSLGRSVSNEQYF.

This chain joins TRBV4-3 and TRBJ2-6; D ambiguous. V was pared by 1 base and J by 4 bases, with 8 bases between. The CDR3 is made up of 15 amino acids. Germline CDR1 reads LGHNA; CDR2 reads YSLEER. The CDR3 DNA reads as TGCGCCAGCAGCCAAGGGTCCGACGGGGCCAACGTCCTGACTTTC. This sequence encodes CASSQGSDGANVLTF.

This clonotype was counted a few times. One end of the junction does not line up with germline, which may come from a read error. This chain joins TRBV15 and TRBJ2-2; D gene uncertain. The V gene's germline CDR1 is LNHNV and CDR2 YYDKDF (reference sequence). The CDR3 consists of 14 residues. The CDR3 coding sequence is TGTGCCACCAGCCGAGAAACGCTGGGCGGGGAGCTGTTTTTT. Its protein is CATSRETLGGELFF.

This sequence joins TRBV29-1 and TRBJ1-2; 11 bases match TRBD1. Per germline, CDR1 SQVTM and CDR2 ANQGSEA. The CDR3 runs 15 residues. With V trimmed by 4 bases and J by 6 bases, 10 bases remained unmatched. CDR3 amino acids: CSVARDRGEVDGYTF. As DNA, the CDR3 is TGCAGCGTTGCCCGGGACAGGGGGGAAGTCGATGGCTACACCTTC. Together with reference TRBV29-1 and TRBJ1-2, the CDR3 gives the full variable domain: SAVISQKPSRDICQRGTSLTIQCQVDSQVTMMFWYRQQPGQSLTLIATANQGSEATYESGFVIDKFPISRPNLTFSTLTVSNMSPEDSSIYLCSVARDRGEVDGYTFGSGTRLTVV.

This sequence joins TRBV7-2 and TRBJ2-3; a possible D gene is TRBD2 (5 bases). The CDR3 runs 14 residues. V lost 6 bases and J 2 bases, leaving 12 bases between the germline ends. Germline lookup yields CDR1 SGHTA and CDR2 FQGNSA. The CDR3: CASSYGRDTDTQYF. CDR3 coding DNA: TGTGCCAGCAGTTACGGACGGGACACAGATACGCAGTATTTT.

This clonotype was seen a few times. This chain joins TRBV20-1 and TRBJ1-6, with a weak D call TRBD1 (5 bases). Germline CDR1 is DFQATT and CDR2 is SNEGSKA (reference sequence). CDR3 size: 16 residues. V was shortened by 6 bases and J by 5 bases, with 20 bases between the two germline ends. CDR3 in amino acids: CSAGDLLGGNNSPLHF. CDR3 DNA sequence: TGCAGTGCCGGAGACCTCTTGGGGGGGAATAATTCACCCCTCCACTTT.

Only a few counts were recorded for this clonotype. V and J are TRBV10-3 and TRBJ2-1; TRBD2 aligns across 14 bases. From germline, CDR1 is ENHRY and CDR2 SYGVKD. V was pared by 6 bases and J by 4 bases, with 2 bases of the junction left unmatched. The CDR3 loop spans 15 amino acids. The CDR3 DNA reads TGTGCCATCAGGGGGACTAGCGGGGGATACAATGAGCAGTTCTTC. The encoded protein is CAIRGTSGGYNEQFF.

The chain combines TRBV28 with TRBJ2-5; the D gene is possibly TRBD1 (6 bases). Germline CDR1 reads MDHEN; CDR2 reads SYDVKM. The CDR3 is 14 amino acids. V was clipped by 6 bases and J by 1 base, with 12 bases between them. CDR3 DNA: TGTGCCAGCAGGTGGGACACCGTCCAAGAGACCCAGTACTTC. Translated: CASRWDTVQETQYF.

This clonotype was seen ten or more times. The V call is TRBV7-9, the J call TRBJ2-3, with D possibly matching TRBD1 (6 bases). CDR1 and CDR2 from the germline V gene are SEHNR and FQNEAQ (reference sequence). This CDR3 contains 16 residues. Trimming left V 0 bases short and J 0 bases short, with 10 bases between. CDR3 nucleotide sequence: TGTGCCAGCAGCTTAGCCACAGGGTACAGCACAGATACGCAGTATTTT. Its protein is CASSLATGYSTDTQYF. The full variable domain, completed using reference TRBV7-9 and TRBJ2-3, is DTGVSQNPRHKITKRGQNVTFRCDPISEHNRLYWYRQTLGQGPEFLTYFQNEAQLEKSRLLSDRFSAERPKGSFSTLEIQRTEQGDSAMYLCASSLATGYSTDTQYFGPGTRLTVL.

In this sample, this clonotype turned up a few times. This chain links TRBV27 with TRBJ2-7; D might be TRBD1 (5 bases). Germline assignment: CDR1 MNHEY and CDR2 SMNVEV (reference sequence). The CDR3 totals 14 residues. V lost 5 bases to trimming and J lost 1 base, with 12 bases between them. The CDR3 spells CASSAPQVSYEQYF. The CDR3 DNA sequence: TGTGCCAGCAGTGCCCCACAGGTTTCCTACGAGCAGTACTTC.

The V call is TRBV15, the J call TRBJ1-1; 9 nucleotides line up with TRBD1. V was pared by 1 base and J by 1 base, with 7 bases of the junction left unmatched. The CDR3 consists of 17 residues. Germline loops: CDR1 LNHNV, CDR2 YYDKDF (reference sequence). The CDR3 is CATSRGATGGPNTEAFF. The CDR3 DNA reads TGTGCCACCAGCAGAGGGGCGACAGGGGGACCGAACACTGAAGCTTTCTTT.

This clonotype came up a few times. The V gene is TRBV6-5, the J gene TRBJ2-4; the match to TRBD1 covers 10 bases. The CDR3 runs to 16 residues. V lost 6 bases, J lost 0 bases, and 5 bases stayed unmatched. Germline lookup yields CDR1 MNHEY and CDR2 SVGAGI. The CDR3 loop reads CASRTDRGLAKNIQYF. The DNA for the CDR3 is TGTGCCAGCAGGACCGACAGGGGGCTAGCCAAAAACATTCAGTACTTC.